The 17 T cell receptor beta chains listed next were all sequenced from one sample in a study of T cell responses to AZD1222 COVID-19 vaccine. Sequenced by immunoSEQ multiplex PCR; TCRdb stores in-frame clones only, minus some. This table has 150,000 or so clones, around 90% appearing once. The material was peripheral blood, obtained 28 days after the second AZD1222 dose. The source of these receptors is an adult who received the AZD1222 COVID-19 vaccine.

The J gene is TRBJ2-7, the V gene TRBV9, with a possible D match to TRBD2 (5 bases). The CDR3 spans 15 residues. Germline V CDR1 and CDR2: SGDLS, YYNGEE. V lost 3 bases and J lost 5, with 18 bases in between. This CDR3 reads CASSAGILLRDEQYF. In nucleotides, the CDR3 is TGTGCCAGCAGCGCCGGGATTCTCCTAAGGGACGAGCAGTACTTC.

This clone was picked up a small number of times. The chain carries TRBV28 and TRBJ2-7; D may be TRBD1 or TRBD2 (6 bases each). The V gene lost 7 bases and the J gene lost 0 bases, with 19 bases spanning the gap. This CDR3 has 16 amino acids. The germline CDR1 and CDR2 sequences are MDHEN and SYDVKM. DNA of the CDR3: TGTGCCAGCACGAGTGCGGGGCCCAGGGGCTCCTACGAGCAGTACTTC. Amino acids: CASTSAGPRGSYEQYF.

The rearrangement links TRBV30 to TRBJ2-3; perhaps D is TRBD1 or TRBD2 (5 bases each). There are 15 residues in the CDR3. V shed 0 bases and J shed 2 bases, with 12 bases lying between them. CDR1 is GTSNPN and CDR2 is SVGIG in the germline V gene (reference sequence). The CDR3 loop reads CAWSVGDRYTDTQYF. As DNA, the CDR3 is TGTGCCTGGAGTGTAGGGGACCGATACACAGATACGCAGTATTTT.

The J gene is TRBJ1-2, the V gene TRBV6-5, with D perhaps TRBD1 (5 bases). The CDR3 has 14 residues. Trimming pared 0 bases from V and 8 bases from J, leaving 13 bases between. Germline CDR1 MNHEY, CDR2 SVGAGI. The CDR3 nucleotides read TGTGCCAGCAGTTACTCAGGTCCGGGACTCGGCTACACCTTC. Translation gives CASSYSGPGLGYTF.

The rearrangement joins TRBV6-5 to TRBJ1-5, with 9 bases lining up with TRBD1. V lost 8 bases to trimming and J lost 6 bases; unmatched junction nucleotides: 8. Germline V CDR1 and CDR2: MNHEY, SVGAGI. This CDR3 comprises 14 residues. The CDR3 reads CASFGQGKTQPQHF. The CDR3 nucleotides read TGTGCCAGCTTTGGACAGGGGAAGACTCAGCCCCAGCATTTT.

This chain uses TRBV15 with TRBJ1-2; the match to TRBD1 covers 12 bases. The CDR3 extends over 18 amino acids. CDR1 is LNHNV and CDR2 is YYDKDF in the germline V gene (reference sequence). The ends lost 0 bases at V and 0 bases at J; junction bases unmatched: 5. The CDR3 DNA is TGTGCCACCAGCAGAGATGGGGGGACAGGGGGCCCTAACTATGGCTACACCTTC. Translating it yields CATSRDGGTGGPNYGYTF.

The V call is TRBV5-1, the J call TRBJ2-2; D tentatively fits TRBD1 or TRBD2 (5 bases each). The CDR3 totals 16 residues. Germline V lookup: CDR1 SGHRS, CDR2 YFSETQ. Trimming shortened V by 4 bases and J by 2 bases, and 15 bases separated the two germline ends. CDR3 region: CASSGGQRINTGELFF. In DNA form, the CDR3 reads TGCGCCAGCAGCGGAGGACAAAGAATTAACACCGGGGAGCTGTTTTTT.

The CDR3 sequence: CASSPLSKAGARGNTIYF. Here the CDR3 DNA reads TGTGCCAGCAGCCCCCTCTCAAAAGCCGGGGCGCGAGGAAACACCATATATTTT. The J gene is TRBJ1-3, the V gene TRBV11-2, with D possibly matching TRBD1 (5 bases). The CDR3 extends over 18 amino acids. Germline CDR1 reads SGHAT; CDR2 reads FQNNGV. Trimming cost V 5 bases and J 4 bases, with 24 bases left between them.

This clone was recorded a few times. This chain uses TRBV7-9 with TRBJ2-1; 7 nucleotides agree with TRBD2. Germline assignment: CDR1 SEHNR and CDR2 FQNEAQ (reference sequence). This CDR3 is built from 16 residues. J lost 1 base, V lost 5 bases, and 8 bases had no gene match. CDR3 nucleotides: TGTGCCAGCAGCGCTCGACTAGCCGAGTCCTACAATGAGCAGTTCTTC. It encodes CASSARLAESYNEQFF.

The V gene is TRBV9, the J gene TRBJ1-3; maybe TRBD1 (5 bases). Trimming left V 3 bases short and J 3 bases short, with 19 bases between. The length of the CDR3 is 17 residues. Germline V CDR1 and CDR2: SGDLS, YYNGEE. The CDR3 region has the DNA TGTGCCAGCAGCGCGGGACTGGCACGTACAGGTGGAAACACCATATATTTT. It encodes CASSAGLARTGGNTIYF.

The chain uses TRBV9 and TRBJ2-1; 7 positions agree with TRBD2. Unmatched junction bases numbered 3, after V lost 0 bases and J lost 9 bases. The length of the CDR3 is 13 residues. CDR1 and CDR2 from the germline V gene are SGDLS and YYNGEE. This CDR3 is CASSVGPSGEQFF. The CDR3 DNA reads TGTGCCAGCAGCGTAGGTCCTAGCGGTGAGCAGTTCTTC.

The rearrangement joins TRBV5-1 to TRBJ2-2; 7 bases are shared with TRBD1. J gave up 5 bases and V 4 bases, and 11 bases lay outside the gene matches. From germline, CDR1 is SGHRS and CDR2 YFSETQ. The CDR3 has 16 amino acids. This CDR3 is CASSLGGTEPTGELFF. In DNA, the CDR3 is TGCGCCAGCAGCCTAGGTGGGACAGAGCCAACCGGGGAGCTGTTTTTT.

The rearrangement uses TRBV11-1 and TRBJ2-3; 7 bases line up with TRBD2. CDR1 and CDR2 from the germline V gene are SGHAT and FQDESV (reference sequence). This CDR3 contains 15 residues. The V gene end was trimmed by 6 bases and the J gene end by 8 bases; junction bases not matched to a gene: 14. Here the CDR3 DNA reads TGTGCCAGCAGACCAGGACTAGTTGGCCACGCTACGCAGTATTTT. It specifies CASRPGLVGHATQYF.

This clone was observed a few times. The V and J genes are TRBV3-1 (or the pseudogene TRBV3-2) and TRBJ1-4; 10 bases agree with TRBD1. CDR1 and CDR2 from the germline V gene are LGHDT and YNNKEL (reference sequence). V trimming: 4 bases; J trimming: 7 bases; junction bases outside the gene matches: 6. This CDR3 has 15 residues. This CDR3 is CASSPDRGQSEKLFF. The DNA for the CDR3 is TGTGCCAGCAGCCCAGACAGGGGGCAAAGTGAAAAACTGTTTTTT.

This clone was found a few times. The V call is TRBV7-2, the J call TRBJ2-7; possible D gene TRBD2, 5 bases. The CDR3 sequence is 14 residues long. Between the trimmed V and J ends, which lost 8 bases and 3 bases, there was a span of 17 bases. Looked up from germline, CDR1 is SGHTA and CDR2 is FQGNSA. The CDR3 coding sequence is TGTGCCAGCGCCAACTCCGGACTCTTCTACGAGCAGTACTTC. Its protein is CASANSGLFYEQYF.

The rearrangement links TRBV2 to TRBJ1-2, with D possibly being TRBD1 (5 bases). Trimming shortened V by 2 bases and J by 4 bases, and 8 bases separated the two germline ends. The CDR3 totals 13 residues. Germline V gene lookup returns CDR1 SNHLY and CDR2 FYNNEI. The CDR3 spells CASSELGGYGYTF. Written as DNA, the CDR3 is TGTGCCAGCAGTGAACTGGGGGGCTATGGCTACACCTTC. Drawing the rest from reference TRBV2 and TRBJ1-2, the complete variable domain is EPEVTQTPSHQVTQMGQEVILRCVPISNHLYFYWYRQILGQKVEFLVSFYNNEISEKSEIFDDQFSVERPDGSNFTLKIRSTKLEDSAMYFCASSELGGYGYTFGSGTRLTVV.

The chain carries TRBV5-4 and TRBJ1-2; D might be TRBD1 (5 bases). This CDR3 is built from 14 residues. Per the germline V gene, CDR1 is SGHNT and CDR2 is YYREEE (reference sequence). V was cut by 3 bases and J by 2 bases, with 11 bases left in between. The CDR3 sequence is CASSSGLMNYGYTF. The CDR3 DNA reads as TGTGCCAGCAGCTCGGGACTGATGAACTATGGCTACACCTTC.